This is a list of T cell receptor beta chains from one sample in a study of early T cells in non-severe SARS-CoV-2 infection. TCRdb reprocessed the 5' RACE reads with MiXCR, giving one entry per CDR3 protein. The sample holds approximately 79,000 distinct CDR3 sequences, 9.5% to 15% seen once. Sequenced sample: whole blood. The receptors here all came from an adult who was a healthcare worker with PCR-confirmed SARS-CoV-2 infection or an uninfected control (not recorded which). CDR3s include the opening cysteine and the closing phenylalanine or tryptophan. A D gene is named only where the DNA matches it firmly. Clone size appears in some rows only: once, few, many, or a class for an expanded clone.

J	V	D	size	CDR3	DNA
TRBJ2-7	TRBV6-5	TRBD1	few	CASSSGQGVAYEQYF	TGTGCCAGCAGTTCCGGACAGGGGGTAGCCTACGAGCAGTACTTC
TRBJ1-2	TRBV29-1	NA	NA	CSVPWGQGRNGYTF	TGCAGCGTACCCTGGGGGCAGGGGAGGAATGGCTACACCTTC
TRBJ1-5	TRBV5-6	NA	many	CASSTGRGQPQHF	TGTGCCAGCAGCACGGGTCGGGGTCAGCCCCAGCATTTT
TRBJ1-1	TRBV29-1	NA	many	CSVEDPTINTEAFF	TGCAGCGTTGAAGATCCTACGATAAACACTGAAGCTTTCTTT
TRBJ1-1	TRBV29-1	NA	many	CSARDAEVRAFF	TGCAGCGCCCGGGACGCTGAAGTACGAGCTTTCTTT
TRBJ1-2	TRBV6-6	TRBD1	many	CASSYVGGNYGYTF	TGTGCCAGCAGTTATGTAGGGGGCAACTATGGCTACACCTTC
TRBJ2-7	TRBV6-1	NA	many	CASDQGSFREQYF	TGTGCCAGCGACCAGGGTTCCTTCCGGGAGCAGTACTTC
TRBJ2-7	TRBV30	NA	few	CAWSDRLPGEQYF	TGTGCCTGGAGTGACAGACTACCTGGGGAGCAGTACTTC
TRBJ2-2	TRBV5-5	NA	few	CASSEYPGVTGELFF	TGTGCCAGCAGCGAGTATCCAGGGGTGACCGGGGAGCTGTTTTTT
TRBJ1-6	TRBV28	NA	NA	CASSTGEVNSPLHF	TGTGCCAGCAGCACCGGCGAGGTGAATTCACCCCTCCACTTT
TRBJ1-1	TRBV18	NA	many	CASSLLAVNTEAFF	TGTGCCAGCTCTCTCCTAGCAGTAAACACTGAAGCTTTCTTT
TRBJ1-5	TRBV19	NA	NA	CASSIPDRNQPQHF	TGTGCCAGTAGTATCCCTGACAGAAATCAGCCCCAGCATTTT
TRBJ1-1	TRBV29-1	NA	few	CSVEAEMNTEAFF	TGCAGCGTTGAGGCGGAGATGAACACTGAAGCTTTCTTT
TRBJ2-1	TRBV28	NA	NA	CASFLSSYNEQFF	TGTGCCAGCTTCTTGAGCTCCTACAATGAGCAGTTCTTC
TRBJ1-5	TRBV20-1	TRBD1	NA	CSASPGQVGQPQHF	TGCAGTGCTAGCCCGGGACAGGTCGGACAGCCCCAGCATTTT
TRBJ1-2	TRBV29-1	NA	NA	CSVRPGHSYGYTF	TGCAGCGTTCGTCCGGGACATAGTTATGGCTACACCTTC
TRBJ2-7	TRBV10-3	TRBD1	few	CAINRDRVSYEQYF	TGTGCCATCAACCGGGACAGGGTTTCCTACGAGCAGTACTTC
TRBJ2-5	TRBV20-1	TRBD2	NA	CSAKRGARETQYF	TGCAGTGCTAAGCGGGGGGCCAGGGAGACCCAGTACTTC
TRBJ1-6	TRBV2	NA	NA	CASSDRSPNSPLHF	TGTGCCAGCAGTGACCGTAGTCCTAATTCACCCCTCCACTTT
TRBJ2-3	TRBV28	TRBD2	many	CASTPLVAGGLQTGDTQYF	TGTGCCAGCACCCCGTTGGTAGCGGGAGGGCTTCAAACCGGAGATACGCAGTATTTT
TRBJ2-1	TRBV29-1	TRBD1	NA	CSVESDRDYNEQFF	TGCAGCGTTGAATCGGACAGGGACTACAATGAGCAGTTCTTC
TRBJ2-5	TRBV7-2	NA	many	CASSSLGGGETQYF	TGTGCCAGCAGCTCGTTGGGGGGCGGGGAGACCCAGTACTTC
TRBJ1-2	TRBV7-6	NA	few	CASSLSRDGGYTF	TGTGCCAGCAGCTTATCGAGGGATGGAGGCTACACCTTC
TRBJ1-1	TRBV14	NA	NA	CASSQDNWGGGTEAFF	TGTGCCAGCAGCCAAGATAACTGGGGAGGAGGCACTGAAGCTTTCTTT
TRBJ1-1	TRBV4-2	NA	many	CASGSGGTEAFF	TGTGCCAGCGGTTCGGGGGGCACTGAAGCTTTCTTT
TRBJ2-3	TRBV20-1	NA	NA	CSAPNPGTDSTDTQYF	TGCAGTGCGCCCAATCCGGGGACGGATAGCACAGATACGCAGTATTTT
TRBJ1-2	TRBV7-2	NA	NA	CASSTHNGYTF	TGTGCCAGCAGCACCCACAATGGCTACACCTTC
TRBJ1-3	TRBV7-9	NA	many	CASSFPPGAGGNTIYF	TGTGCCAGCAGCTTTCCCCCGGGGGCAGGTGGAAACACCATATATTTT
TRBJ2-7	TRBV27	TRBD1	few	CASFTRDREVEQYF	TGTGCCAGTTTTACCCGGGACAGGGAGGTCGAGCAGTACTTC
TRBJ1-2	TRBV28	NA	NA	CAGQPPGTNGYTF	TGTGCCGGACAGCCCCCCGGGACAAATGGCTACACCTTC
TRBJ1-2	TRBV5-6	NA	NA	CASSPGGFANYGYTF	TGTGCCAGCAGCCCTGGGGGCTTCGCTAACTATGGCTACACCTTC
TRBJ1-5	TRBV5-8	NA	NA	CASSLDRVDQPQHF	TGTGCCAGCAGCTTGGACAGGGTAGACCAGCCCCAGCATTTT
TRBJ2-7	TRBV7-6	NA	NA	CASSLNPASYEQYF	TGTGCCAGCAGCTTAAATCCAGCCTCCTACGAGCAGTACTTC
TRBJ1-2	TRBV18	NA	many	CASSPDRNYGYTF	TGTGCCAGCTCCCCAGACAGAAACTATGGCTACACCTTC
TRBJ2-3	TRBV12-3/TRBV12-4	NA	few	CASSARRGTDTQYF	TGTGCCAGCAGCGCTCGCAGGGGCACAGATACGCAGTATTTT
TRBJ2-5	TRBV12-3/TRBV12-4	NA	few	CASSLLSTGQETQYF	TGTGCCAGCAGTTTATTATCGACAGGCCAAGAGACCCAGTACTTC
TRBJ2-7	TRBV7-2	TRBD2	many	CASSAPGREGYEQYF	TGTGCCAGCAGTGCTCCGGGGCGGGAGGGATACGAGCAGTACTTC
TRBJ1-4	TRBV27	NA	many	CASSLVAGYEKLFF	TGTGCCAGCAGTTTGGTGGCCGGTTATGAAAAACTGTTTTTT
TRBJ2-1	TRBV10-3	NA	few	CAISGRGVGNEQFF	TGTGCCATCAGCGGGCGTGGGGTAGGCAATGAGCAGTTCTTC
TRBJ2-1	TRBV29-1	NA	NA	CSVSRGGKGNEQFF	TGCAGCGTTAGTCGAGGCGGGAAAGGCAATGAGCAGTTCTTC
TRBJ1-2	TRBV7-9	NA	many	CASSLAGGRGTMRYTF	TGTGCCAGCAGCTTAGCTGGGGGTCGTGGCACTATGCGGTACACCTTC
TRBJ1-5	TRBV6-2/TRBV6-3	NA	few	CASTTGQFYSNQPQHF	TGTGCCAGCACTACAGGACAGTTTTATAGCAATCAGCCCCAGCATTTT
TRBJ1-1	TRBV7-6	TRBD1	many	CASGQGLNTEAFF	TGTGCCAGCGGACAGGGACTAAACACTGAAGCTTTCTTT
TRBJ2-1	TRBV24-1	NA	NA	CATSDFRSPSNEQFF	TGTGCCACCAGTGATTTCAGATCCCCGAGCAATGAGCAGTTCTTC
TRBJ1-2	TRBV5-4	TRBD1	few	CASSFNRGQDGYTF	TGTGCCAGCAGCTTTAACAGGGGGCAGGATGGCTACACCTTC
TRBJ2-1	TRBV28	TRBD1	few	CASSLATGGARNEQFF	TGTGCCAGCAGTTTAGCCACAGGGGGCGCTAGGAATGAGCAGTTCTTC
TRBJ1-1	TRBV7-2	NA	many	CASSLQGGTEAFF	TGTGCCAGCAGCTTACAGGGAGGGACTGAAGCTTTCTTT
TRBJ2-7	TRBV3-1	NA	many	CASSLGQFPPYEQYF	TGTGCCAGCAGCCTTGGACAGTTCCCCCCCTACGAGCAGTACTTC
TRBJ2-7	TRBV7-9	NA	few	CASSLGLSEQYF	TGTGCCAGCAGCTTAGGACTTTCAGAGCAGTACTTC
TRBJ1-6	TRBV5-6	NA	few	CASSLAGLGRRSDNSPLHF	TGTGCCAGCAGCTTGGCCGGTTTGGGTCGGAGGAGCGATAATTCACCCCTCCACTTT
TRBJ2-1	TRBV28	NA	few	CASSWRGAGNEQFF	TGTGCCAGCAGTTGGAGGGGAGCAGGCAATGAGCAGTTCTTC
TRBJ2-4	TRBV29-1	TRBD1	few	CSVETGQGRSGAKNIQYF	TGCAGCGTGGAAACGGGACAGGGGAGGAGTGGAGCCAAAAACATTCAGTACTTC
TRBJ2-5	TRBV12-3/TRBV12-4	NA	NA	CASSQDSHRTQYF	TGTGCCAGCAGTCAAGACTCCCACAGGACCCAGTACTTC